The sample holds many counts of the clone carrying this TCR beta chain. Its antigen is not identified. This specimen belongs to a study of early T cells in non-severe SARS-CoV-2 infection. Broader study findings: There was a bias toward anti-spike CD8 responses in VDJdb matching, which missed private and CD4 specificities.

Unique molecular identifiers (one per individual cDNA molecule) were attached. Each CDR3 protein gets one entry after TCRdb re-called the 5' RACE reads with MiXCR. The sample lists about 64,000 distinct CDR3 sequences, 8.8% occurring once. The germline CDR1 and CDR2 sequences are DFQATT and SNEGSKA (reference sequence). The CDR3 totals 16 residues. The V and J ends lost 1 base and 7 bases, in that order; junction bases with no gene match: 11. The clonotype originates from an adult who was a healthcare worker with PCR-confirmed SARS-CoV-2 infection or an uninfected control (not recorded which). This sequence joins TRBV20-1 and TRBJ1-4; TRBD1 agrees at 8 bases. The material sequenced was whole blood, taken at baseline. CDR3 nucleotide sequence: TGCAGTGCTAGAGCCGCCGGGGGCAGGGGGCTTGAAAAACTGTTTTTT. It translates to CSARAAGGRGLEKLFF.